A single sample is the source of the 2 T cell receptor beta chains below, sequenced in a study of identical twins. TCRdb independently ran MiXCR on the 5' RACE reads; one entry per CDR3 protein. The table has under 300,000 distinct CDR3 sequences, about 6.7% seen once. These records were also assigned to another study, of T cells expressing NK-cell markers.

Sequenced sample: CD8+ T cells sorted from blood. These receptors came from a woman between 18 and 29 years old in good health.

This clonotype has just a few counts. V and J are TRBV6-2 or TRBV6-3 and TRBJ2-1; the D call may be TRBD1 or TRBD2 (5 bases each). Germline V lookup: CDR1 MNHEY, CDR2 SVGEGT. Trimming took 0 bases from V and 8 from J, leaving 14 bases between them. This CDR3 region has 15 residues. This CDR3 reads CASSYSLAGRYEQFF. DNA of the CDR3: TGTGCCAGCAGTTACTCCCTAGCAGGGCGCTATGAGCAGTTCTTC.

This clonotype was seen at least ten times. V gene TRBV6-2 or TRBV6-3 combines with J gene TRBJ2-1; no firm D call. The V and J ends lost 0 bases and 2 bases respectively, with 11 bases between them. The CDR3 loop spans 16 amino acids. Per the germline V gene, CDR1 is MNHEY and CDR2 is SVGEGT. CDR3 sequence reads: CASSYSENSAYNEQFF. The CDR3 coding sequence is TGTGCCAGCAGTTACTCGGAGAACTCAGCCTACAATGAGCAGTTCTTC.